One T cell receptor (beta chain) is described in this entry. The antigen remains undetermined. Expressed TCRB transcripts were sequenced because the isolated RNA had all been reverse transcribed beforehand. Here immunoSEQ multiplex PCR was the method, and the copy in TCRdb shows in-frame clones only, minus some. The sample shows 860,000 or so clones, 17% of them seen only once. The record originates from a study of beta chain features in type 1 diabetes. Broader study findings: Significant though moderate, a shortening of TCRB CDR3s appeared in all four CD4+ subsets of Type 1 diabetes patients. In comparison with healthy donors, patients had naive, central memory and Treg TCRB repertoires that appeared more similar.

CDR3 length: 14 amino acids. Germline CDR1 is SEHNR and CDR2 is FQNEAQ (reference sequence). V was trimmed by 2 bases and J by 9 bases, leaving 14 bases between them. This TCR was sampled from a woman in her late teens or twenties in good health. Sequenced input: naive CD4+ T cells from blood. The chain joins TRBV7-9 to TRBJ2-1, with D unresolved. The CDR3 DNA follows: TGTGCCAGCAGCTTATTTGGTGAGATCGCTGAGCAGTTCTTC. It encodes CASSLFGEIAEQFF.